This T cell receptor (beta chain) comes out of a study of T-cell reconstitution after alpha-beta-depleted transplantation in children. Study observations and caveats: T-cell numbers and diversity, one year after transplant, stemmed largely from T cells that were newly produced.

A TCRbeta library incorporating unique molecular identifiers was prepared. TCRdb called the PCR reads again in MiXCR, with one record for every CDR3 protein. Of a few hundred thousand distinct CDR3 sequences in the sample, around 25% were seen once. Turning to this clonotype: Its antigen is still unknown.

The V gene's germline CDR1 is MDHEN and CDR2 SYDVKM. With 0 bases removed from V and 2 bases from J, the gap between germline ends came to 11 bases. The CDR3 contains 15 residues. The specimen was PBMCs, mostly from graft donor cells, collected 360 days after TCRalphabeta/CD19-depleted stem cell transplant. This TCR came from a female patient aged 2-9 years who had a stem cell transplant for congenital amegakaryocytic thrombocytopenia, so the T cells may come from the graft donor. The chain combines TRBV28 with TRBJ2-7, with D perhaps matching TRBD1 (6 bases). CDR3 region: CASSLWGAGTYEQYF. CDR3 in DNA: TGTGCCAGCAGTTTATGGGGGGCAGGTACCTACGAGCAGTACTTC.